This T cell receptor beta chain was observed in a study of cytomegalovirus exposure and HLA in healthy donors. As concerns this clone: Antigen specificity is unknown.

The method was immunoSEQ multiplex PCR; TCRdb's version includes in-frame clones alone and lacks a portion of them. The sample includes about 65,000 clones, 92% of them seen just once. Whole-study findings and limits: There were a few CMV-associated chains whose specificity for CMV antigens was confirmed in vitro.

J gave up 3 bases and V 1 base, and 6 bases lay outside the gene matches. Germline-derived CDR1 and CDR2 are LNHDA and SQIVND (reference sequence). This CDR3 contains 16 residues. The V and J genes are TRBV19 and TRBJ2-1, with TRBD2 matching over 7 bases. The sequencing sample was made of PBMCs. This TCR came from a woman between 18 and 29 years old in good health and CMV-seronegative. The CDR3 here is CASSIGSGAYYNEQFF. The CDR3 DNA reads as TGTGCCAGTAGTATAGGAAGCGGGGCCTACTACAATGAGCAGTTCTTC.